The 21 T cell receptor beta chains listed next were all sequenced from one sample in a study of response to subunit inactivated influenza vaccine (dated by TCRdb to 2016 to 2018). The receptor library was made with RT-PCR. The listed sequencing device is Illumina HiSeq 2500. TCRdb's own reprocessing of the public reads used fastp at Q25 and MiXCR and kept productive beta chains. Each CDR3 protein appears once, grouped with its most common genes and DNA. This sample comprises fewer than 600,000 distinct CDR3 sequences, about 7.2% of them detected only once. The top ten hold about an eighth of the sample. The specimen was PBMCs from blood, collected less than 30 months after vaccination. These receptors were taken from a man between 45 and 75 years old who received an inactivated influenza vaccine. Donor details come from another sample of the same person, matched by shared clones.

The J gene is TRBJ1-1, the V gene TRBV4-2, with 8 positions matching TRBD1. Germline V gene sequence: CDR1 LGHNA, CDR2 YNFKEQ. The CDR3 has 13 residues. The J segment lost 11 bases and the V segment lost 0 bases, leaving 5 bases of the junction unmatched. In DNA form, the CDR3 reads TGTGCCAGCAGCCAAGATTCGGACAGGGCCGCTTTCTTT. It yields the protein CASSQDSDRAAFF.

The genes are TRBV11-2 and TRBJ1-3, with 7 nucleotides matching TRBD1. With 5 bases clipped from V and 0 bases from J, the junction kept 7 bases outside the gene matches. Per germline, CDR1 SGHAT and CDR2 FQNNGV. The CDR3 covers 16 residues. CDR3 DNA sequence: TGTGCCAGCAGCACCCTTTGGGACAGCTCTGGAAACACCATATATTTT. Translating gives CASSTLWDSSGNTIYF.

This clonotype was recorded many times. The genes are TRBV20-1 and TRBJ2-1, with 11 nucleotides matching TRBD2. There are 13 residues in the CDR3. Germline CDR1 reads DFQATT; CDR2 reads SNEGSKA (reference sequence). V dropped 5 bases and J dropped 7; count of bases not matched to a gene: 4. The chain's CDR3 is CSAGTSGKNEQFF. In DNA, the CDR3 is TGCAGTGCTGGGACTAGCGGAAAAAATGAGCAGTTCTTC.

In this sample, this clonotype turned up many times. This sequence joins TRBV10-3 and TRBJ2-2; 10 bases agree with TRBD1. V lost 3 bases, J lost 4 bases, and 5 bases stayed unmatched. The CDR3 has 16 amino acids. CDR1 and CDR2 from the germline V gene are ENHRY and SYGVKD. CDR3 loop: CAISERQGAGTGELFF. CDR3 nucleotide sequence: TGTGCCATCAGTGAACGACAGGGGGCGGGCACCGGGGAGCTGTTTTTT.

This clonotype came up a few times. This sequence joins TRBV5-1 and TRBJ2-7; 7 nucleotides align to TRBD2. Germline trimming cut 4 bases from V and 5 bases from J; bases unmatched to any gene: 15. The CDR3 contains 16 residues. In germline, CDR1 is SGHRS, CDR2 YFSETQ. For the CDR3, the DNA is TGCGCCAGCAGCCCCCGAGGGCGGGAGATTTTCCACGAGCAGTACTTC. Protein: CASSPRGREIFHEQYF.

This clonotype was detected a few times. The V call is TRBV4-3, the J call TRBJ2-7; D possibly matches TRBD1 or TRBD2 (6 bases each). V lost 0 bases to trimming and J lost 0 bases, with 15 bases between them. The CDR3 covers 17 residues. Germline values: CDR1 LGHNA, CDR2 YSLEER. The CDR3 is CASSQDWGDTSSYEQYF. The CDR3 DNA follows: TGCGCCAGCAGCCAAGATTGGGGGGACACCAGCTCCTACGAGCAGTACTTC.

The rearrangement links TRBV20-1 to TRBJ1-4; D is possibly TRBD1 (5 bases). Germline CDR1 DFQATT, CDR2 SNEGSKA (reference sequence). Trimming removed 5 bases from V and 7 bases from J, with 14 bases in between. The CDR3 consists of 13 residues. The CDR3 spells CSAPISGIEKLFF. CDR3 DNA sequence: TGCAGTGCTCCCATTTCAGGGATTGAAAAACTGTTTTTT.

This chain joins TRBV7-9 and TRBJ1-4, with TRBD1 identical over 7 bases. The germline gives CDR1 SEHNR, CDR2 FQNEAQ (reference sequence). Losses at the gene ends were 7 bases for V and 6 bases for J; bases not matched to a gene: 14. The CDR3 runs 16 residues. This CDR3 is CASTPVVGGGDEKLFF. For the CDR3, the DNA is TGTGCCAGCACCCCCGTAGTCGGAGGGGGCGATGAAAAACTGTTTTTT.

This clonotype was counted only a few times. This sequence joins TRBV10-2 and TRBJ2-1; 9 bases are shared with TRBD2. V lost 6 bases, J lost 3 bases, and 6 bases stayed unmatched. The CDR3 is 15 amino acids. Per germline, CDR1 WSHSY and CDR2 SAAADI. CDR3 DNA: TGCGCCAGCAGAGAGGGGCGGGGGGGCTACAATGAGCAGTTCTTC. Protein sequence: CASREGRGGYNEQFF.

This chain connects TRBV6-1 to TRBJ1-4, with D perhaps matching TRBD1 (5 bases). Trimming took 10 bases from V and 7 from J, leaving 16 bases between them. The CDR3 is 13 residues long. The V gene's germline CDR1 is MNHNS and CDR2 SASEGT. CDR3 in amino acids: CATGAPGGEKLFF. Here the CDR3 DNA reads TGTGCCACCGGGGCCCCCGGGGGTGAAAAACTGTTTTTT.

Many counts were recorded for this clonotype. The V and J genes are TRBV5-5 and TRBJ1-4; the match to TRBD1 covers 7 bases. The V and J ends lost 4 bases and 4 bases, in that order; junction bases with no gene match: 7. This CDR3 contains 15 residues. The V gene's germline CDR1 is SGHKS and CDR2 YYEKEE (reference sequence). DNA of the CDR3: TGTGCCAGCAGCGGCCGACAGGGAATTAATGAAAAACTGTTTTTT. Translation gives CASSGRQGINEKLFF.

This chain uses TRBV5-1 with TRBJ2-7; TRBD2 matches at 9 bases. Per the germline V gene, CDR1 is SGHRS and CDR2 is YFSETQ. The V and J ends lost 4 bases and 2 bases, in that order; junction bases with no gene match: 13. The CDR3 is 17 residues long. The CDR3 nucleotides read TGCGCCAGCAGCCGTAATCCGGGGGCTAGCGGGACCTACGAGCAGTACTTC. Its protein product is CASSRNPGASGTYEQYF.

There are many counts of this clonotype. This chain joins TRBV4-3 and TRBJ2-3; D unclear. The CDR3 covers 13 residues. Trimming shortened V by 0 bases and J by 6 bases, and 7 bases separated the two germline ends. Germline V gene sequence: CDR1 LGHNA, CDR2 YSLEER. In DNA form, the CDR3 reads TGCGCCAGCAGCCAAGACAACCGGGATACGCAGTATTTT. Encoded protein: CASSQDNRDTQYF.

This clonotype was found a few times. V gene TRBV6-2 or TRBV6-3 combines with J gene TRBJ2-7, with 12 bases identical to TRBD2. V lost 4 bases to trimming and J lost 3 bases; unmatched junction nucleotides: 1. Germline CDR1 and CDR2: MNHEY and SVGEGT. The CDR3 length is 14 residues. The CDR3 coding sequence is TGTGCCAGCAGTTGGGGACTAGCGGGCTACGAGCAGTACTTC. It is translated as CASSWGLAGYEQYF.

This clonotype was detected only a few times. As DNA, the CDR3 is TGTGCCAGCAGCCCCTCCGGGGCACGACGACGCACAGATACGCAGTATTTT. Its translation is CASSPSGARRRTDTQYF. The chain employs TRBV25-1 and TRBJ2-3; D may be TRBD1 or TRBD2 (5 bases each). The germline CDR1 and CDR2 sequences are MGHDK and SYGVNS. This CDR3 contains 17 residues. V dropped 6 bases and J dropped 1 base, with 20 bases sitting between them.

This clonotype has just a few counts. This chain connects TRBV4-1 to TRBJ1-1; 9 bases align to TRBD1. The CDR3 loop spans 17 amino acids. From germline, CDR1 is MGHRA and CDR2 YSYEKL. The J segment lost 3 bases and the V segment lost 0 bases, leaving 8 bases of the junction unmatched. The CDR3 sequence is CASSQDHPGQGYTEAFF. DNA of the CDR3: TGCGCCAGCAGCCAAGATCATCCGGGACAGGGTTACACTGAAGCTTTCTTT.

This clonotype showed up many times. The V gene is TRBV4-3, the J gene TRBJ2-7; D is ambiguous. V lost 1 base, J lost 5 bases, and 9 bases lay in between. Germline lookup yields CDR1 LGHNA and CDR2 YSLEER. The CDR3 covers 13 residues. The CDR3 is CASSQVSGNEQYF. In nucleotides, the CDR3 is TGCGCCAGCAGCCAAGTTTCTGGGAACGAGCAGTACTTC.

This rearrangement joins TRBV29-1 to TRBJ2-1; 9 bases map to TRBD2. CDR1 and CDR2 from the germline V gene are SQVTM and ANQGSEA. This CDR3 spans 15 amino acids. J gave up 5 bases and V 2 bases, and 7 bases lay outside the gene matches. The CDR3 reads CSVERGASGNNEQFF. The CDR3 DNA reads TGCAGCGTTGAAAGAGGGGCTAGCGGGAACAATGAGCAGTTCTTC.

The chain joins TRBV19 to TRBJ2-7, with D possibly TRBD1 on 6 matching bases. With 5 bases removed from V and 2 bases from J, the gap between germline ends came to 16 bases. The CDR3 is made up of 15 amino acids. In germline, CDR1 is LNHDA, CDR2 SQIVND (reference sequence). The CDR3 protein is CASSVRQDSAYEQYF. Here the CDR3 DNA reads TGTGCCAGTAGTGTCAGACAGGACTCGGCCTACGAGCAGTACTTC.

This clonotype has only a few counts. The rearrangement links TRBV20-1 to TRBJ2-3, with 12 bases aligning to TRBD2. The junction had 6 bases not matched to a gene; V was cut back by 0 bases and J by 8 bases. Germline loops: CDR1 DFQATT, CDR2 SNEGSKA (reference sequence). This CDR3 contains 15 residues. This CDR3 is CSARELAGGHGTQYF. The CDR3 DNA reads TGCAGTGCTAGAGAACTAGCGGGAGGACACGGTACGCAGTATTTT.

This chain connects TRBV4-3 to TRBJ2-1; 10 nucleotides match TRBD2. After removal of 4 bases from V and 7 bases from J, the junction contained 7 bases not matched to a gene. The CDR3 extends over 15 amino acids. Germline CDR1 reads LGHNA; CDR2 reads YSLEER. Here the CDR3 DNA reads TGCGCCAGCAGCCGGGAGCGGGAGGGCCCTAATGAGCAGTTCTTC. It translates to CASSREREGPNEQFF.